The 26 T cell receptor beta chains below all came from one sample that was sequenced in a study of cytomegalovirus exposure and HLA in healthy donors. Primers for the PCR totalled 60 Vbeta and 13 Jbeta. TCRdb keeps only in-frame clones here, not all; method: immunoSEQ multiplex PCR. The table for this sample gives tens of thousands of clones. Material for sequencing was PBMCs. The receptors come from a woman aged 40-49 years in good health and CMV-seropositive.

The J gene is TRBJ2-7, the V gene TRBV21-1; TRBD1 reflects the table's D call only, with no check against the DNA. TRBV21-1 is termed a pseudogene. The CDR3 has 15 residues. CDR3 coding DNA: TGTGCCAGCAGCAAAATAGGGCAGGGGATCTACGAGCAGTACTTC. Protein sequence: CASSKIGQGIYEQYF.

The chain links TRBV11-3 to TRBJ2-1; 9 bases agree with TRBD2. CDR1 SGHNT and CDR2 YENEEA come from the germline V gene. V lost 3 bases, J lost 0 bases, and 0 bases stayed unmatched. This CDR3 region has 15 residues. This CDR3 reads CASSFSGSSYNEQFF. The CDR3 DNA follows: TGTGCCAGCAGCTTTAGCGGGAGCTCCTACAATGAGCAGTTCTTC.

This chain joins TRBV7-2 and TRBJ2-3, with D perhaps matching TRBD2 (6 bases). This CDR3 is built from 13 residues. The V and J ends lost 2 bases and 8 bases respectively, with 11 bases between them. Germline V gene sequence: CDR1 SGHTA, CDR2 FQGNSA. The CDR3 nucleotides read TGTGCCAGCAGCTTAAGCGCCGGGGGTACGCAGTATTTT. It codes for CASSLSAGGTQYF.

The V and J genes are TRBV7-9 and TRBJ1-1; maybe TRBD1 (5 bases). The CDR3 has 11 amino acids. CDR1 is SEHNR and CDR2 is FQNEAQ in the germline V gene (reference sequence). The germline V and J ends were trimmed by 5 bases and 10 bases, with 11 bases remaining between them. Here the CDR3 reads CASSIGGGAFF. The CDR3 nucleotides are TGTGCCAGCAGCATTGGGGGGGGAGCTTTCTTT.

The rearrangement joins TRBV11-3 to TRBJ2-1, with a possible D match to TRBD1 (5 bases). Per the germline V gene, CDR1 is SGHNT and CDR2 is YENEEA. Trimming removed 5 bases at V and 8 bases at J, with 16 bases between. CDR3 length: 14 residues. CDR3 sequence: CASSKGSQGDEQFF. The CDR3 DNA reads as TGTGCCAGCAGCAAGGGGTCGCAGGGCGATGAGCAGTTCTTC.

The chain recombines TRBV28 with TRBJ2-4, with 8 bases that match TRBD2. Germline CDR1 is MDHEN and CDR2 is SYDVKM. The CDR3 has 14 amino acids. The junction had 8 bases not matched to a gene; V was cut back by 6 bases and J by 7 bases. The CDR3 DNA reads TGTGCCAGCAGCCTACGGGAGGGCGGGAACATTCAGTACTTC. Amino acid sequence: CASSLREGGNIQYF.

V and J are TRBV18 and TRBJ2-5; possibly TRBD2 for D (6 bases). The CDR3 length is 15 residues. Germline loops: CDR1 KGHSH, CDR2 LQKENI. V dropped 0 bases and J dropped 7 bases, with 15 bases sitting between them. The DNA for the CDR3 is TGTGCCAGCTCACCACCCTGGGGAGGCTTAGGGACCCAGTACTTC. Its protein is CASSPPWGGLGTQYF.

The chain carries TRBV10-3 and TRBJ1-4; D is unclear. V was trimmed by 5 bases and J by 3 bases, leaving 10 bases between them. This CDR3 contains 14 residues. Germline assignment: CDR1 ENHRY and CDR2 SYGVKD. DNA for the CDR3: TGTGCCATCAGTACCGGTAGTTCTAATGAAAAACTGTTTTTT. It translates to CAISTGSSNEKLFF.

CDR3: CAWSTGLARDTQYF. CDR3 DNA sequence: TGTGCCTGGAGTACAGGACTAGCGCGAGATACGCAGTATTTT. The chain recombines TRBV30 with TRBJ2-3, with 9 bases fitting TRBD2. Germline V gene lookup returns CDR1 GTSNPN and CDR2 SVGIG (reference sequence). V shed 2 bases and J 5 bases; nucleotides not matched to a gene: 5. The CDR3 covers 14 residues.

The genes are TRBV19 and TRBJ2-1, with 14 positions matching TRBD2. The germline CDR1 and CDR2 sequences are LNHDA and SQIVND (reference sequence). The length of the CDR3 is 15 residues. The ends lost 5 bases at V and 12 bases at J; junction bases unmatched: 9. The CDR3 loop is CASSHPGLAGEGQFF. The CDR3 DNA is TGTGCCAGTAGTCATCCGGGACTAGCGGGAGAGGGGCAGTTCTTC.

This chain links TRBV19 with TRBJ1-6; D is unresolved. CDR1 and CDR2 (germline): LNHDA, SQIVND (reference sequence). V was clipped by 5 bases and J by 8 bases, with 13 bases between them. The CDR3 runs to 14 residues. The CDR3 DNA reads TGTGCCAGTAGTCCCCTGAGCGGAGATTCACCCCTCCACTTT. This sequence encodes CASSPLSGDSPLHF.

The chain carries TRBV30 and TRBJ1-2, with 9 nucleotides matching TRBD1. Germline trimming cut 1 base from V and 8 bases from J; bases unmatched to any gene: 5. The V gene's germline CDR1 is GTSNPN and CDR2 SVGIG (reference sequence). CDR3 length: 13 amino acids. For the CDR3, the DNA is TGTGCCTGGAGTGAAGGACAGGGGATCGGCTACACCTTC. This gives the protein CAWSEGQGIGYTF. Supplemented by reference TRBV30 and TRBJ1-2, the full variable domain reads SQTIHQWPATLVQPVGSPLSLECTVEGTSNPNLYWYRQAAGRGLQLLFYSVGIGQISSEVPQNLSASRPQDRQFILSSKKLLLSDSGFYLCAWSEGQGIGYTFGSGTRLTVV.

The J gene is TRBJ1-2, the V gene TRBV2; D might be TRBD1 (5 bases). Germline V gene sequence: CDR1 SNHLY, CDR2 FYNNEI. V was cut by 6 bases and J by 8 bases, with 16 bases left in between. The CDR3 length is 13 residues. The CDR3 bases are TGTGCCAGCAGGCCGGGAGGGGCGGTCGGCTACACCTTC. It is translated as CASRPGGAVGYTF.

The genes are TRBV6-5 and TRBJ2-5, with 8 bases identical to TRBD1. This CDR3 has 15 residues. Germline CDR1 and CDR2: MNHEY and SVGAGI. V was clipped by 0 bases and J by 5 bases; unmatched bases: 5. The CDR3 DNA reads as TGTGCCAGCAGTTACTCACAGGGGGTCCGGGAGACCCAGTACTTC. Residues: CASSYSQGVRETQYF.

The chain has TRBV7-9 and TRBJ2-7; 9 bases agree with TRBD2. From germline, CDR1 is SEHNR and CDR2 FQNEAQ (reference sequence). The CDR3 runs to 14 residues. V shed 5 bases, J shed 7 bases, and the junction held 9 bases outside the gene matches. The CDR3 here is CASSRVSGSGEQYF. CDR3 nucleotide sequence: TGTGCCAGCAGCCGGGTTAGCGGGAGTGGAGAGCAGTACTTC.

The J gene is TRBJ2-7, the V gene TRBV29-1, with 7 bases aligning to TRBD2. CDR3 length equals 15 residues. The V and J ends lost 7 bases and 2 bases, in that order; junction bases with no gene match: 14. Germline V lookup: CDR1 SQVTM, CDR2 ANQGSEA. CDR3 sequence (DNA): TGCAGCGCCAAGGGAGGGCGCGATAGCGCCTACGAGCAGTACTTC. Residues: CSAKGGRDSAYEQYF.

CDR3 loop: CASSPAGRRYNEQFF. CDR3 nucleotide sequence: TGTGCCAGTAGTCCCGCCGGGAGAAGGTACAATGAGCAGTTCTTC. The V and J genes are TRBV19 and TRBJ2-1; tentatively, D is TRBD2 (6 bases). The CDR3 covers 15 residues. Trimming took 5 bases from V and 4 from J, leaving 15 bases between them. Germline CDR1 LNHDA, CDR2 SQIVND (reference sequence).

This rearrangement joins TRBV6-5 to TRBJ2-1, with 7 bases that match TRBD2. Germline CDR1 is MNHEY and CDR2 is SVGAGI. The junction had 4 bases not matched to a gene; V was cut back by 5 bases and J by 3 bases. The CDR3 covers 14 residues. The CDR3 reads CASSQLAVYNEQFF. The CDR3 nucleotides are TGTGCCAGCAGTCAGCTAGCGGTCTACAATGAGCAGTTCTTC.

J is TRBJ1-5 and V is TRBV13; the D is unclear. Germline loops: CDR1 PRHDT, CDR2 FYEKMQ (reference sequence). Deletions cut 5 bases from V and 2 bases from J, with 7 bases between. The CDR3 is 13 residues long. CDR3 coding DNA: TGTGCCAGCAGCATCCGGGGCAATCAGCCCCAGCATTTT. Translated, it gives CASSIRGNQPQHF.

The genes are TRBV5-1 and TRBJ2-3, with D perhaps matching TRBD1 (5 bases). CDR1 and CDR2 (germline): SGHRS, YFSETQ. This CDR3 has 14 residues. V gave up 3 bases and J gave up 3 bases, with 11 bases separating them. The CDR3 DNA reads TGCGCCAGCAGCTGGATGGACAAGACAGATACGCAGTATTTT. It encodes CASSWMDKTDTQYF.

The V and J genes are TRBV29-1 and TRBJ2-7; 9 nucleotides align to TRBD1. Germline V gene data show CDR1 as SQVTM and CDR2 as ANQGSEA. V gave up 1 base and J gave up 2 bases; unmatched junction bases: 6. The CDR3 runs to 15 residues. The CDR3: CSVEGGTGSAYEQYF. The CDR3 DNA follows: TGCAGCGTTGAAGGGGGGACAGGGTCAGCCTACGAGCAGTACTTC.

The CDR3 is CASSLEARETQYF. The CDR3 DNA sequence: TGTGCCAGCAGCTTAGAAGCGAGGGAGACCCAGTACTTC. The V call is TRBV11-3, the J call TRBJ2-5; D is uncertain. Germline CDR1 SGHNT, CDR2 YENEEA. The CDR3 extends over 13 amino acids. Trimming removed 0 bases at V and 5 bases at J, with 7 bases between. The full variable domain, its missing parts supplied by reference TRBV11-3 and TRBJ2-5, is EAGVVQSPRYKIIEKKQPVAFWCNPISGHNTLYWYLQNLGQGPELLIRYENEEAVDDSQLPKDRFSAERLKGVDSTLKIQPAELGDSAVYLCASSLEARETQYFGPGTRLLVL.

CDR3 sequence reads: CASSASPGGRGDYGYTF. For the CDR3, the DNA is TGTGCCAGCAGTGCTTCCCCGGGAGGCCGAGGGGACTATGGCTACACCTTC. V gene TRBV25-1 combines with J gene TRBJ1-2; possibly TRBD1 for D (5 bases). This CDR3 spans 17 amino acids. Germline V lookup: CDR1 MGHDK, CDR2 SYGVNS. Trimming removed 4 bases from V and 3 bases from J, with 21 bases in between.

V usage is TRBV7-8 and J usage is TRBJ1-2; D might be TRBD1 (6 bases). The CDR3 sequence is 16 residues long. The V gene's germline CDR1 is SGHVS and CDR2 FQNEAQ. V lost 1 base and J lost 6, with 18 bases in between. The CDR3 spells CASSLVQGSRGDGYTF. Here the CDR3 DNA reads TGTGCCAGCAGCTTAGTCCAGGGGTCGAGGGGAGATGGCTACACCTTC.

The chain links TRBV28 to TRBJ2-5; D may be TRBD2 (5 bases). The CDR3 has 15 amino acids. From germline, CDR1 is MDHEN and CDR2 SYDVKM. V lost 2 bases, J lost 2 bases, and 12 bases lay in between. CDR3 DNA sequence: TGTGCCAGCAGTTTAATTACGACTATGCAAGAGACCCAGTACTTC. It translates to CASSLITTMQETQYF.

V and J are TRBV6-1 and TRBJ2-1, with D maybe TRBD1 (5 bases). Trimming shortened V by 0 bases and J by 4 bases, and 7 bases separated the two germline ends. The CDR3 contains 14 residues. Germline values: CDR1 MNHNS, CDR2 SASEGT. The CDR3 region is CASSEAGVYNEQFF. The CDR3 coding sequence is TGTGCCAGCAGTGAAGCAGGGGTATACAATGAGCAGTTCTTC.